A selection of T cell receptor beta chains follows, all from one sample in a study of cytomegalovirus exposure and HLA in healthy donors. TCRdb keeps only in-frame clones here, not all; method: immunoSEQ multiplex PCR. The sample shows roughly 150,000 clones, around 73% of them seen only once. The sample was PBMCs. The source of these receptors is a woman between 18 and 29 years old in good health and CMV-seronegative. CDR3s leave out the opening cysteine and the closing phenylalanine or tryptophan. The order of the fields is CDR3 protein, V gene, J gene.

CDR3aa: ASRRPGLEAETQY
v_gene: TRBV11-2
j_gene: TRBJ2-5

CDR3aa: ASSVQGSTDTQY
v_gene: TRBV5-1
j_gene: TRBJ2-3

CDR3aa: ASSTGFYEQY
v_gene: TRBV2
j_gene: TRBJ2-7

CDR3aa: ASSYGQGSEQY
v_gene: TRBV6-5
j_gene: TRBJ2-7

CDR3aa: ASSPDQGMQTQY
v_gene: TRBV5-1
j_gene: TRBJ2-5

CDR3aa: ASSLTGETNTEAF
v_gene: TRBV7-3
j_gene: TRBJ1-1

CDR3aa: ASSPDRGSYNEQF
v_gene: TRBV7-7
j_gene: TRBJ2-1

CDR3aa: ASSKEWQGSEKLF
v_gene: TRBV14
j_gene: TRBJ1-4

CDR3aa: ASRLAGTDYNEQF
v_gene: TRBV25-1
j_gene: TRBJ2-1

CDR3aa: AISETSGNTGELF
v_gene: TRBV10-3
j_gene: TRBJ2-2

CDR3aa: ASSRDSYSTDTQY
v_gene: TRBV9
j_gene: TRBJ2-3

CDR3aa: ASSESGGPDTQY
v_gene: TRBV6-4
j_gene: TRBJ2-3

CDR3aa: ASSSMKGVQY
v_gene: TRBV5-1
j_gene: TRBJ2-7

CDR3aa: ASIKGDPLTEAF
v_gene: TRBV6-1
j_gene: TRBJ1-1

CDR3aa: ASTLTGQNTEAF
v_gene: TRBV7-2
j_gene: TRBJ1-1

CDR3aa: ASSIRGGWEQY
v_gene: TRBV7-9
j_gene: TRBJ2-7

CDR3aa: ASSSTEYNEQF
v_gene: TRBV7-6
j_gene: TRBJ2-1

CDR3aa: ASSHGQGTGELF
v_gene: TRBV4-3
j_gene: TRBJ2-2

CDR3aa: ASSFTGGGGETQY
v_gene: TRBV7-2
j_gene: TRBJ2-5

CDR3aa: ASSGGDGGPIYEQY
v_gene: TRBV9
j_gene: TRBJ2-7

CDR3aa: ASSQGYLQLGGQNTEAF
v_gene: TRBV4-3
j_gene: TRBJ1-1

CDR3aa: AGSSTADNSPLH
v_gene: TRBV28
j_gene: TRBJ1-6

CDR3aa: ASRRTSGGTDTQY
v_gene: TRBV7-3
j_gene: TRBJ2-3

CDR3aa: ASSLSAFTDTQY
v_gene: TRBV28
j_gene: TRBJ2-3

CDR3aa: ASSQGTGSGNTIY
v_gene: TRBV4-3
j_gene: TRBJ1-3

CDR3aa: ASSGWTGGNYGYT
v_gene: TRBV2
j_gene: TRBJ1-2

CDR3aa: ASSLASWDRGYQPQH
v_gene: TRBV11-3
j_gene: TRBJ1-5

CDR3aa: ASSEPGGSGGPYNEQF
v_gene: TRBV9
j_gene: TRBJ2-1

CDR3aa: ASSYAGAYGYT
v_gene: TRBV6-5
j_gene: TRBJ1-2

CDR3aa: ASSLLAGGGSYNEQF
v_gene: TRBV7-2
j_gene: TRBJ2-1

CDR3aa: ASSLSLGRGQETQY
v_gene: TRBV7-2
j_gene: TRBJ2-5

CDR3aa: ATSRDSGKGTDTQY
v_gene: TRBV15
j_gene: TRBJ2-3

CDR3aa: ASSLRQVYEQY
v_gene: TRBV11-2
j_gene: TRBJ2-7

CDR3aa: ASSLVSDTGELF
v_gene: TRBV11-3
j_gene: TRBJ2-2

CDR3aa: ATSRRGRATVSRTDTQY
v_gene: TRBV15
j_gene: TRBJ2-3

CDR3aa: ASSPPAGRVSDTQY
v_gene: TRBV18
j_gene: TRBJ2-3

CDR3aa: ASNPTGQGGTEAF
v_gene: TRBV19
j_gene: TRBJ1-1